This T cell receptor beta chain was sequenced during a study of OX40 agonist ivuxolimab in advanced cancers. Study at large: A male proportion of over 75% was recorded, with mean age roughly 62 years and range roughly 20 to 90.

Sequencing used immunoSEQ multiplex PCR; TCRdb keeps in-frame clones, though not all of them. The repertoire holds over 35,000 clones, with 80% to 90% as singletons. The CDR3 is made up of 14 amino acids. V dropped 2 bases and J dropped 4; count of bases not matched to a gene: 5. Germline V gene sequence: CDR1 GTSNPN, CDR2 SVGIG (reference sequence). This specimen was CD4+ or CD8+ T cells sorted from blood, taken in a trial of the OX40 agonist ivuxolimab. The chain joins TRBV30 to TRBJ2-1, with 7 bases that match TRBD2. This sequence originates from an adult with an advanced solid tumor such as melanoma, head and neck, liver or kidney cancer. The CDR3 region is CAWSTLAVYNEQFF. The CDR3 DNA reads as TGTGCCTGGAGTACGCTAGCGGTATACAATGAGCAGTTCTTC.